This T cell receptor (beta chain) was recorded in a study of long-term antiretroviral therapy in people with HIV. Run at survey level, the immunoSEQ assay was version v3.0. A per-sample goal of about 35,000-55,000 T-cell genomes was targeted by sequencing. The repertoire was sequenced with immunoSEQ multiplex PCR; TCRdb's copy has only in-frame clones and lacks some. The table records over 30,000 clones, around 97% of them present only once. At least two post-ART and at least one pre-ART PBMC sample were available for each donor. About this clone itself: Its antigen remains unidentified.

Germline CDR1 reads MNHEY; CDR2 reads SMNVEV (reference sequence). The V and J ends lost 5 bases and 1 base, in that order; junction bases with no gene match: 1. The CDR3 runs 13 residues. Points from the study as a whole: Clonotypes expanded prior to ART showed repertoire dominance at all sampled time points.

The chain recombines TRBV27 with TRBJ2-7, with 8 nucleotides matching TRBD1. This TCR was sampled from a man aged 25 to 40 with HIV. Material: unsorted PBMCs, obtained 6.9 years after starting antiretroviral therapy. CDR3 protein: CASSRTGSYEQYF. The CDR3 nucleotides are TGTGCCAGCAGTAGGACAGGGTCCTACGAGCAGTACTTC.